Listed below are T cell receptor beta chains from one sample, sequenced in a study of control samples from healthy donors and cancer patients. The data were produced by immunoSEQ multiplex PCR, yet TCRdb's version contains in-frame clones alone and is incomplete. This table has some 99,000 clones, 90% appearing once. Specimen: blood. The receptors stem from a human donor in good health. The donor label of this sample is uncertain. Each CDR3 is given with its conserved first and last residue. A D gene is named only where the DNA matches it firmly. Clone size, where shown, is once, few, many, or a class for clones that have expanded.

D gene: .
clone size: .
V gene: TRBV28
J gene: TRBJ2-3
CDR3 length: 13
CDR3 protein: CASSSRGTDTQYF
CDR3 DNA: TGTGCCAGCAGTTCAAGGGGAACAGATACGCAGTATTTT

D gene: .
clone size: .
V gene: TRBV19
J gene: TRBJ2-5
CDR3 length: 15
CDR3 protein: CASSRRGPRQETQYF
CDR3 DNA: TGTGCCAGTAGTAGGCGCGGGCCACGACAAGAGACCCAGTACTTC

D gene: .
clone size: .
V gene: TRBV5-5
J gene: TRBJ1-5
CDR3 length: 13
CDR3 protein: CASSWKGDQPQHF
CDR3 DNA: TGTGCCAGCAGCTGGAAGGGGGACCAGCCCCAGCATTTT

D gene: TRBD1
clone size: .
V gene: TRBV5-4
J gene: TRBJ1-5
CDR3 length: 13
CDR3 protein: CASSSDRDQPQHF
CDR3 DNA: TGTGCCAGCAGCTCAGACAGGGATCAGCCCCAGCATTTT

D gene: .
clone size: .
V gene: TRBV7-9
J gene: TRBJ1-1
CDR3 length: 14
CDR3 protein: CASSLGQKNTEAFF
CDR3 DNA: TGTGCCAGCAGCTTAGGACAGAAGAACACTGAAGCTTTCTTT

D gene: .
clone size: .
V gene: TRBV28
J gene: TRBJ1-1
CDR3 length: 12
CDR3 protein: CASSLIGAEAFF
CDR3 DNA: TGTGCCAGCAGTTTGATCGGTGCTGAAGCTTTCTTT

D gene: .
clone size: .
V gene: TRBV10-1
J gene: TRBJ2-2
CDR3 length: 14
CDR3 protein: CASSVGTNTGELFF
CDR3 DNA: TGCGCCAGCAGTGTCGGCACGAACACCGGGGAGCTGTTTTTT

D gene: .
clone size: .
V gene: TRBV5-1
J gene: TRBJ1-1
CDR3 length: 14
CDR3 protein: CASSLRSGGTEAFF
CDR3 DNA: TGCGCCAGCAGCTTGCGTTCGGGGGGAACTGAAGCTTTCTTT

D gene: TRBD1
clone size: .
V gene: TRBV6-5
J gene: TRBJ1-1
CDR3 length: 14
CDR3 protein: CASRNRGMNTEAFF
CDR3 DNA: TGTGCCAGCAGAAACAGGGGAATGAACACTGAAGCTTTCTTT

D gene: .
clone size: .
V gene: TRBV7-6
J gene: TRBJ1-6
CDR3 length: 18
CDR3 protein: CASSSLGAGSSYNSPLHF
CDR3 DNA: TGTGCCAGCAGCTCCCTAGGAGCAGGGAGCTCCTATAATTCACCCCTCCACTTT

D gene: .
clone size: .
V gene: TRBV9
J gene: TRBJ1-3
CDR3 length: 14
CDR3 protein: CASSVETEGNTIYF
CDR3 DNA: TGTGCCAGCAGCGTAGAGACGGAAGGAAACACCATATATTTT

D gene: .
clone size: once
V gene: TRBV5-5
J gene: TRBJ2-2
CDR3 length: 14
CDR3 protein: CASSPGGNTGELFF
CDR3 DNA: TGTGCCAGCAGCCCCGGGGGGAACACCGGGGAGCTGTTTTTT

D gene: .
clone size: .
V gene: TRBV5-4
J gene: TRBJ2-1
CDR3 length: 16
CDR3 protein: CASSLRTPSSYNEQFF
CDR3 DNA: TGTGCCAGCAGCTTGCGGACTCCTAGCTCCTACAATGAGCAGTTCTTC

D gene: .
clone size: .
V gene: TRBV6-5
J gene: TRBJ2-7
CDR3 length: 13
CDR3 protein: CASSRGAGEEQYF
CDR3 DNA: TGTGCCAGCAGTCGCGGGGCAGGGGAGGAGCAGTACTTC

D gene: .
clone size: once
V gene: TRBV6-1
J gene: TRBJ1-5
CDR3 length: 11
CDR3 protein: CASSDNQPQHF
CDR3 DNA: TGTGCCAGCAGTGACAATCAGCCCCAGCATTTT

D gene: .
clone size: once
V gene: TRBV18
J gene: TRBJ2-7
CDR3 length: 16
CDR3 protein: CASSPPSGADRGEQYF
CDR3 DNA: TGTGCCAGCTCACCACCTTCCGGGGCGGATCGGGGCGAGCAGTACTTC

D gene: .
clone size: .
V gene: TRBV20-1
J gene: TRBJ1-3
CDR3 length: 14
CDR3 protein: CSASKINSGNTIYF
CDR3 DNA: TGCAGTGCTAGTAAGATAAACTCTGGAAACACCATATATTTT

D gene: .
clone size: .
V gene: TRBV10-2
J gene: TRBJ2-7
CDR3 length: 12
CDR3 protein: CASSESSYEQYF
CDR3 DNA: TGCGCCAGCAGTGAGTCTAGTTACGAGCAGTACTTC

D gene: .
clone size: .
V gene: TRBV11-1
J gene: TRBJ2-6
CDR3 length: 15
CDR3 protein: CASTRGGSGANVLTF
CDR3 DNA: TGTGCCAGCACCCGGGGCGGCTCTGGGGCCAACGTCCTGACTTTC

D gene: TRBD1
clone size: .
V gene: TRBV4-3
J gene: TRBJ1-1
CDR3 length: 15
CDR3 protein: CASSQKQGMNTEAFF
CDR3 DNA: TGCGCCAGCAGCCAAAAACAGGGGATGAACACTGAAGCTTTCTTT

D gene: .
clone size: .
V gene: TRBV28
J gene: TRBJ2-2
CDR3 length: 15
CDR3 protein: CASSQGGGFTGELFF
CDR3 DNA: TGTGCCAGCAGCCAGGGCGGGGGCTTTACCGGGGAGCTGTTTTTT

D gene: TRBD1
clone size: once
V gene: TRBV27
J gene: TRBJ1-4
CDR3 length: 16
CDR3 protein: CASSFRNRGFNEKLFF
CDR3 DNA: TGTGCCAGCAGTTTCCGCAACAGGGGGTTTAATGAAAAACTGTTTTTT

D gene: .
clone size: .
V gene: TRBV19
J gene: TRBJ1-1
CDR3 length: 14
CDR3 protein: CASRIWGGHPEAFF
CDR3 DNA: TGTGCCAGTAGAATATGGGGTGGCCACCCTGAAGCTTTCTTT

D gene: .
clone size: .
V gene: TRBV6-6
J gene: TRBJ1-5
CDR3 length: 15
CDR3 protein: CASSYDSDSNQPQHF
CDR3 DNA: TGTGCCAGCAGTTACGACAGCGATAGCAATCAGCCCCAGCATTTT

D gene: .
clone size: .
V gene: TRBV12-3/TRBV12-4
J gene: TRBJ2-5
CDR3 length: 13
CDR3 protein: CASSFGIWETQYF
CDR3 DNA: TGTGCCAGCAGTTTCGGGATTTGGGAGACCCAGTACTTC

D gene: TRBD1
clone size: .
V gene: TRBV18
J gene: TRBJ1-2
CDR3 length: 13
CDR3 protein: CASSPDRGNGYTF
CDR3 DNA: TGTGCCAGCTCGCCCGACAGGGGAAATGGCTACACCTTC

D gene: .
clone size: .
V gene: TRBV27
J gene: TRBJ2-3
CDR3 length: 18
CDR3 protein: CASSQGGVLNNDKDTQYF
CDR3 DNA: TGTGCCAGCAGCCAAGGGGGAGTTCTAAATAACGACAAAGATACGCAGTATTTT

D gene: TRBD1
clone size: .
V gene: TRBV5-1
J gene: TRBJ1-1
CDR3 length: 14
CDR3 protein: CASSLSGTGREAFF
CDR3 DNA: TGCGCCAGCAGCTTGTCGGGGACAGGTCGGGAAGCTTTCTTT

D gene: .
clone size: .
V gene: TRBV2
J gene: TRBJ2-7
CDR3 length: 14
CDR3 protein: CASSEAARLDEQYF
CDR3 DNA: TGTGCCAGCAGTGAAGCGGCACGCCTAGACGAGCAGTACTTC

D gene: .
clone size: .
V gene: TRBV28
J gene: TRBJ2-2
CDR3 length: 13
CDR3 protein: CATREPNTGELFF
CDR3 DNA: TGTGCCACGCGGGAACCGAACACCGGGGAGCTGTTTTTT

D gene: TRBD2
clone size: .
V gene: TRBV10-1
J gene: TRBJ2-2
CDR3 length: 20
CDR3 protein: CASSESILRGRTANTGELFF
CDR3 DNA: TGCGCCAGCAGTGAGTCGATACTGCGGGGGAGGACCGCGAACACCGGGGAGCTGTTTTTT

D gene: TRBD1
clone size: .
V gene: TRBV7-9
J gene: TRBJ2-3
CDR3 length: 14
CDR3 protein: CASYRQGATDTQYF
CDR3 DNA: TGTGCCAGCTACCGACAGGGAGCCACAGATACGCAGTATTTT

D gene: .
clone size: .
V gene: TRBV5-6
J gene: TRBJ1-2
CDR3 length: 15
CDR3 protein: CASSLRGGRATGYTF
CDR3 DNA: TGTGCCAGCAGCTTGAGGGGGGGCAGGGCCACTGGCTACACCTTC

D gene: TRBD1
clone size: .
V gene: TRBV6-1
J gene: TRBJ1-1
CDR3 length: 16
CDR3 protein: CASSEAWTGQNTEAFF
CDR3 DNA: TGTGCCAGCAGTGAAGCGTGGACAGGGCAAAACACTGAAGCTTTCTTT

D gene: TRBD2
clone size: .
V gene: TRBV11-2
J gene: TRBJ2-4
CDR3 length: 16
CDR3 protein: CASSLWVAGGQNIQYF
CDR3 DNA: TGTGCCAGCAGCTTATGGGTAGCGGGGGGCCAAAACATTCAGTACTTC

D gene: .
clone size: .
V gene: TRBV19
J gene: TRBJ1-3
CDR3 length: 14
CDR3 protein: CASSPQISGNTIYF
CDR3 DNA: TGTGCCAGTAGTCCACAGATCTCTGGAAACACCATATATTTT

D gene: .
clone size: .
V gene: TRBV7-8
J gene: TRBJ1-6
CDR3 length: 17
CDR3 protein: CASSTNYLGQSNSPLHF
CDR3 DNA: TGTGCCAGCAGCACCAACTACCTAGGACAGAGTAATTCACCCCTCCACTTT

D gene: .
clone size: .
V gene: TRBV19
J gene: TRBJ1-6
CDR3 length: 12
CDR3 protein: CASSVSMAPLHF
CDR3 DNA: TGTGCCAGTAGTGTATCTATGGCACCCCTCCACTTT

D gene: .
clone size: .
V gene: TRBV10-3
J gene: TRBJ1-1
CDR3 length: 13
CDR3 protein: CAIIEELNTEAFF
CDR3 DNA: TGTGCCATCATTGAGGAACTGAACACTGAAGCTTTCTTT

D gene: TRBD1
clone size: .
V gene: TRBV24-1
J gene: TRBJ1-4
CDR3 length: 15
CDR3 protein: CATSEGGQGDEKLFF
CDR3 DNA: TGTGCCACCAGTGAAGGGGGACAGGGGGATGAAAAACTGTTTTTT

D gene: TRBD1
clone size: .
V gene: TRBV18
J gene: TRBJ1-1
CDR3 length: 17
CDR3 protein: CASSPSSTGEMNTEAFF
CDR3 DNA: TGTGCCAGCTCACCCTCCTCGACAGGGGAAATGAACACTGAAGCTTTCTTT

D gene: .
clone size: .
V gene: TRBV6-1
J gene: TRBJ1-1
CDR3 length: 17
CDR3 protein: CASSGGGWGARNTEAFF
CDR3 DNA: TGTGCCAGCAGTGGAGGTGGGTGGGGGGCTAGGAACACTGAAGCTTTCTTT

D gene: .
clone size: .
V gene: TRBV12-3/TRBV12-4
J gene: TRBJ1-1
CDR3 length: 11
CDR3 protein: CASRENTEAFF
CDR3 DNA: TGTGCCAGCAGGGAGAACACTGAAGCTTTCTTT

D gene: .
clone size: .
V gene: TRBV4-3
J gene: TRBJ2-4
CDR3 length: 12
CDR3 protein: CASSQDLGTPYF
CDR3 DNA: TGCGCCAGCAGCCAGGACCTCGGGACCCCGTACTTC

D gene: .
clone size: .
V gene: TRBV6-1
J gene: TRBJ1-3
CDR3 length: 11
CDR3 protein: CASSEWNTIYF
CDR3 DNA: TGTGCCAGCAGTGAGTGGAACACCATATATTTT

D gene: .
clone size: .
V gene: TRBV5-8
J gene: TRBJ1-2
CDR3 length: 14
CDR3 protein: CASSLEEQYYGYTF
CDR3 DNA: TGTGCCAGCAGCTTGGAGGAGCAGTACTATGGCTACACCTTC

D gene: TRBD1
clone size: .
V gene: TRBV6-5
J gene: TRBJ1-5
CDR3 length: 13
CDR3 protein: CASRRDRVQPQHF
CDR3 DNA: TGTGCCAGCAGACGGGACAGGGTACAGCCCCAGCATTTT

D gene: .
clone size: .
V gene: TRBV2
J gene: TRBJ1-6
CDR3 length: 14
CDR3 protein: CASSVGGYNSPLHF
CDR3 DNA: TGTGCCAGCAGTGTAGGGGGCTATAATTCACCCCTCCACTTT